The next 24 T cell receptor beta chains were all read from a single sample in a study of T cells after yellow fever vaccination. One entry per CDR3 protein, called by TCRdb with MiXCR from the 5' RACE reads. The sample comprises 200,000 to 300,000 distinct CDR3 sequences, over 10% of which are singletons, and about 0.51% rests with the top ten. Sequenced material: CD4+ T cells sorted from PBMCs, taken 45 days after the yellow fever booster vaccination. These TCRs come from a man aged 30 to 45 who received the YFV17D yellow fever vaccine.

In this sample, this clonotype turned up many times. The chain couples TRBV20-1 to TRBJ2-3, with 11 bases identical to TRBD2. Looked up from germline, CDR1 is DFQATT and CDR2 is SNEGSKA (reference sequence). The V segment lost 3 bases and the J segment 4 bases; nucleotides outside the gene matches: 3. CDR3 length: 14 amino acids. CDR3 in amino acids: CSASLAGGADTQYF. The CDR3 nucleotides read TGCAGTGCTAGTTTAGCGGGAGGGGCAGATACGCAGTATTTT.

The chain combines TRBV18 with TRBJ2-7, with a possible D match to TRBD1 (6 bases). CDR1 and CDR2 (germline): KGHSH, LQKENI. The V end was cut by 3 bases, the J end by 6 bases, with 15 bases between. The CDR3 runs 14 residues. The CDR3 loop reads CASSPPRGRSEQYF. CDR3 nucleotides: TGTGCCAGCTCACCCCCCAGGGGTCGTTCCGAGCAGTACTTC.

This rearrangement joins TRBV5-1 to TRBJ2-1; 9 bases line up with TRBD2. The CDR3 runs 13 residues. V gave up 6 bases and J gave up 7 bases; unmatched junction bases: 5. The germline gives CDR1 SGHRS, CDR2 YFSETQ. CDR3 amino acids: CASNSGRFNEQFF. CDR3 nucleotides: TGCGCCAGCAACAGCGGGAGGTTTAATGAGCAGTTCTTC.

This clonotype was seen at least ten times. The chain joins TRBV7-2 to TRBJ2-1; TRBD1 might be the D (6 bases). V gave up 4 bases and J gave up 1 base, with 11 bases separating them. Germline V gene lookup returns CDR1 SGHTA and CDR2 FQGNSA. This CDR3 has 15 amino acids. The chain's CDR3 is CASSSRDKSYNEQFF. CDR3 nucleotide sequence: TGTGCCAGCAGCTCCCGGGACAAGTCCTACAATGAGCAGTTCTTC.

In this sample, this clonotype turned up many times. The J gene is TRBJ1-3, the V gene TRBV20-1; a weak D match, TRBD1 (5 bases). V shed 3 bases and J shed 0 bases, with 9 bases lying between them. Germline lookup yields CDR1 DFQATT and CDR2 SNEGSKA (reference sequence). The length of the CDR3 is 14 residues. The CDR3 is CSARTTASGNTIYF. For the CDR3, the DNA is TGCAGTGCTAGGACGACAGCCTCTGGAAACACCATATATTTT.

The chain has TRBV7-2 and TRBJ2-1, with D maybe TRBD2 (6 bases). The CDR3 consists of 15 residues. From germline, CDR1 is SGHTA and CDR2 FQGNSA. Trimming stripped 5 bases from V and 5 bases from J, with 16 bases between. CDR3 in amino acids: CASSPGGRPHNEQFF. CDR3 bases: TGTGCCAGCAGCCCCGGAGGGAGGCCGCACAATGAGCAGTTCTTC.

This clonotype has only one observation. The gene calls are TRBV5-1 and TRBJ2-7; 10 bases fit TRBD2. The CDR3 length is 16 residues. V lost 3 bases, J lost 0 bases, and 6 bases stayed unmatched. CDR1 and CDR2 (germline): SGHRS, YFSETQ. CDR3 amino acids: CASSYWTSGSSYEQYF. CDR3 bases: TGCGCCAGCAGCTACTGGACTAGCGGCAGCTCCTACGAGCAGTACTTC.

This rearrangement joins TRBV7-9 to TRBJ2-1; D is ambiguous. V shed 6 bases and J shed 0 bases, with 12 bases lying between them. This CDR3 contains 15 residues. Germline CDR1 and CDR2: SEHNR and FQNEAQ (reference sequence). The CDR3 region has the DNA TGTGCCAGCAGGTACACCCGAGGCTCCTACAATGAGCAGTTCTTC. This translates into CASRYTRGSYNEQFF.

The chain uses TRBV24-1 and TRBJ2-1, with 12 bases fitting TRBD2. Unmatched junction bases numbered 2, after V lost 7 bases and J lost 5 bases. This CDR3 is built from 14 residues. Per germline, CDR1 KGHDR and CDR2 SFDVKD. The CDR3 nucleotides read TGTGCCACCAGCCGACTAGCGGGAGACAATGAGCAGTTCTTC. Amino acid sequence: CATSRLAGDNEQFF.

The chain uses TRBV6-6 and TRBJ1-5; D ambiguous. This CDR3 region has 13 residues. The V gene's germline CDR1 is MNHNY and CDR2 SVGAGI (reference sequence). Trimming removed 6 bases at V and 7 bases at J, with 13 bases between. The CDR3 sequence is CASSSKTSQPQHF. In DNA form, the CDR3 reads TGTGCCAGCAGCTCAAAAACTTCCCAGCCCCAGCATTTT.

The V gene is TRBV12-3 or TRBV12-4, the J gene TRBJ1-3; 9 bases are a match to TRBD1. This CDR3 has 16 amino acids. Trimming removed 5 bases from V and 4 bases from J; junction bases left unmatched: 9. CDR3 loop: CASSPNRGRVGNTIYF. The DNA for the CDR3 is TGTGCCAGCAGTCCAAACAGGGGGCGCGTGGGAAACACCATATATTTT.

This clonotype was observed a few times. The chain has TRBV7-2 and TRBJ2-1; possibly TRBD2 for D (5 bases). CDR1 SGHTA and CDR2 FQGNSA come from the germline V gene. This CDR3 comprises 13 residues. Trimming removed 5 bases from V and 10 bases from J, with 15 bases in between. CDR3 nucleotides: TGTGCCAGCAGCCCTGGCCCCCTAGCAGAGCAGTTCTTC. Translating it yields CASSPGPLAEQFF.

The V gene is TRBV20-1, the J gene TRBJ2-2; 8 positions agree with TRBD1. V lost 0 bases and J lost 3; bases outside the gene matches: 6. The germline gives CDR1 DFQATT, CDR2 SNEGSKA (reference sequence). The CDR3 loop spans 16 amino acids. The CDR3 sequence is CSARDPATGDTGELFF. CDR3 nucleotide sequence: TGCAGTGCTAGAGATCCGGCGACAGGGGACACCGGGGAGCTGTTTTTT.

This clonotype was picked up a small number of times. This sequence joins TRBV29-1 and TRBJ2-6; 7 bases agree with TRBD2. The V gene end was trimmed by 4 bases and the J gene end by 0 bases; junction bases not matched to a gene: 0. This CDR3 spans 14 amino acids. CDR1 is SQVTM and CDR2 is ANQGSEA in the germline V gene. In nucleotides, the CDR3 is TGCAGCGTTGGCGGGAGCTCTGGGGCCAACGTCCTGACTTTC. Translated: CSVGGSSGANVLTF.

This sequence joins TRBV5-1 and TRBJ1-1; D ambiguous. The CDR3 is made up of 14 amino acids. Germline CDR1 SGHRS, CDR2 YFSETQ. V dropped 7 bases and J dropped 1 base, with 14 bases sitting between them. This CDR3 is CASAMDAANTEAFF. The CDR3 DNA reads as TGCGCCAGCGCGATGGACGCGGCGAACACTGAAGCTTTCTTT.

This clonotype was observed a few times. The chain combines TRBV7-9 with TRBJ2-1; perhaps TRBD2 as D (5 bases). Per germline, CDR1 SEHNR and CDR2 FQNEAQ (reference sequence). CDR3 length: 15 residues. V was pared by 5 bases and J by 7 bases, with 18 bases between. This chain's CDR3 is CASSRNRLGINEQFF. CDR3 nucleotide sequence: TGTGCCAGCAGCCGAAATAGACTCGGGATAAATGAGCAGTTCTTC.

There are many counts of this clonotype. The chain links TRBV20-1 to TRBJ2-7; D unclear. V was cut by 0 bases and J by 1 base, with 10 bases left in between. Germline V CDR1 and CDR2: DFQATT, SNEGSKA (reference sequence). The CDR3 extends over 14 amino acids. The CDR3 protein is CSARDHLGSYEQYF. As DNA, the CDR3 is TGCAGTGCTAGAGATCATTTGGGATCCTACGAGCAGTACTTC.

The J gene is TRBJ2-3, the V gene TRBV5-5; TRBD1 or TRBD2 may be the D gene (5 bases each). V lost 4 bases, J lost 13 bases, and 19 bases lay in between. Germline loops: CDR1 SGHKS, CDR2 YYEKEE (reference sequence). The CDR3 runs to 13 residues. The CDR3 loop reads CASSPGTLYSEYF. The DNA for the CDR3 is TGTGCCAGCAGCCCCGGGACCCTCTATTCGGAGTATTTT.

There are a few counts of this clonotype. The V call is TRBV15, the J call TRBJ2-5; a possible D gene is TRBD1 (5 bases). The CDR3 length is 12 residues. The V and J ends lost 0 bases and 7 bases respectively, with 6 bases between them. The germline CDR1 and CDR2 sequences are LNHNV and YYDKDF (reference sequence). CDR3 sequence (DNA): TGTGCCACCAGCAGAGATACAGGGACCCAGTACTTC. It is translated as CATSRDTGTQYF. The full variable domain, in which reference TRBV15 and TRBJ2-5 provide the parts outside the CDR3, is DAMVIQNPRYQVTQFGKPVTLSCSQTLNHNVMYWYQQKSSQAPKLLFHYYDKDFNNEADTPDNFQSRRPNTSFCFLDIRSPGLGDTAMYLCATSRDTGTQYFGPGTRLLVL.

Worth noting for this clonotype: The junction does not match germline at one end; this may be a read error. The V gene is TRBV5-1, the J gene TRBJ2-7; 10 nucleotides match TRBD1. The V gene's germline CDR1 is SGHRS and CDR2 YFSETQ. This CDR3 is built from 15 residues. CDR3 sequence reads: CTSSSGGQGRYEQYF. The CDR3 DNA reads TGCACCAGCAGCTCGGGGGGACAGGGGAGATACGAGCAGTACTTC.

This clonotype was counted only a few times. The chain employs TRBV3-1 and TRBJ1-4; D is unresolved. The CDR3 totals 13 residues. The germline gives CDR1 LGHDT, CDR2 YNNKEL (reference sequence). The germline V and J ends were trimmed by 1 base and 8 bases, with 8 bases remaining between them. CDR3 nucleotide sequence: TGTGCCAGCAGCCAAGCTGGTGTCGAAAAACTGTTTTTT. The encoded protein is CASSQAGVEKLFF.

There are a few counts of this clonotype. The chain employs TRBV10-3 and TRBJ2-2; 7 nucleotides line up with TRBD2. The CDR3 extends over 15 amino acids. The V segment lost 6 bases and the J segment 1 base; nucleotides outside the gene matches: 5. Germline-derived CDR1 and CDR2 are ENHRY and SYGVKD. CDR3 nucleotide sequence: TGTGCCATCAGGAGTGGGGAGGGGAACACCGGGGAGCTGTTTTTT. The encoded protein is CAIRSGEGNTGELFF.

This sequence joins TRBV7-2 and TRBJ2-5; 11 bases are a match to TRBD2. The CDR3 runs 17 residues. Trimming took 1 base from V and 2 from J; bases not matched to a gene: 6. Germline V gene sequence: CDR1 SGHTA, CDR2 FQGNSA. The CDR3 sequence: CASSLVPTSGIQETQYF. The CDR3 region has the DNA TGTGCCAGCAGCTTAGTGCCGACTAGCGGGATTCAAGAGACCCAGTACTTC. The whole variable domain, remainder taken from reference TRBV7-2 and TRBJ2-5, is GAGVSQSPSNKVTEKGKDVELRCDPISGHTALYWYRQSLGQGLEFLIYFQGNSAPDKSGLPSDRFSAERTGGSVSTLTIQRTQQEDSAVYLCASSLVPTSGIQETQYFGPGTRLLVL.

In its sample, this clonotype was seen a few times. CDR3: CAIKQGGDYNEQFF. Here the CDR3 DNA reads TGTGCCATCAAACAGGGAGGGGACTACAATGAGCAGTTCTTC. The V gene is TRBV10-3, the J gene TRBJ2-1; D is possibly TRBD2 (7 bases). Trimming removed 7 bases from V and 3 bases from J, with 13 bases in between. Germline CDR1 reads ENHRY; CDR2 reads SYGVKD. The CDR3 is 14 residues long.